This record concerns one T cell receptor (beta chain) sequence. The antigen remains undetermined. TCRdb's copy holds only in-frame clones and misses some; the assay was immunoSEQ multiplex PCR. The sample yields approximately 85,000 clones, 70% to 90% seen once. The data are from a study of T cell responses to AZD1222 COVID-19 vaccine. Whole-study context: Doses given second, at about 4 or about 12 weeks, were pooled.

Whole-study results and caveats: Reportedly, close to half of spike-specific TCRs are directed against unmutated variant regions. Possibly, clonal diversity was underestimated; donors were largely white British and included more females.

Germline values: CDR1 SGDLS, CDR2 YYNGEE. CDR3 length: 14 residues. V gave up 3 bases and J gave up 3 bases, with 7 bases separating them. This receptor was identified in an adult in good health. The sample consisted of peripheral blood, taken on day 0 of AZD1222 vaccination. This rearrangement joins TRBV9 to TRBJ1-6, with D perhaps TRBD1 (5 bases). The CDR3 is CASSAGHYNSPLHF. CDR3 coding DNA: TGTGCCAGCAGCGCTGGACACTATAATTCACCCCTCCACTTT.